This T cell receptor beta chain was recorded in a study of low-dose radiotherapy and immunotherapy resistance in tumors. Time point in this sample: after trial treatment. Treatment noted: LDRT plus nivolumab, ipilimumab, low-dose cyclophosphamide and aspirin (RACIN trial). This clonotype has at least ten counts. CDR3 size: 14 residues. CDR1 SNHLY and CDR2 FYNNEI come from the germline V gene. Trimming cost V 2 bases and J 3 bases, with 8 bases left between them. First-strand cDNA used TRAV- and TRBV-specific primers, covering alpha and beta chains. Over approximately 19 PCR cycles, TCRs were amplified from a constant-region primer and V-primer adapter. TCRdb ran MiXCR on the reads and lists one entry per CDR3 protein. The table includes under 90,000 distinct CDR3 sequences, less than 20% detected once.

The sample here was PBMCs, taken after low-dose radiotherapy plus immunotherapy. The TCR originated in a male donor with prostate cancer. The rearrangement links TRBV2 to TRBJ1-5; possible D gene TRBD1, 6 bases. The CDR3 region is CASSEQGTNQPQHF. The CDR3 DNA reads as TGTGCCAGCAGTGAACAGGGGACCAATCAGCCCCAGCATTTT.